A single sample is the source of the 9 T cell receptor beta chains below, sequenced in a study of blood T cell repertoires in COVID-19. Clones were sequenced by immunoSEQ multiplex PCR, and TCRdb holds only the in-frame ones, with some missing. The table lists some 390,000 clones, more than 75% of them singletons. Sequenced material: peripheral blood. Receptors were obtained from a woman in her sixties with COVID-19, enrolled during active disease.

Details on this clone: Other DNA sequences in this sample translate to the same CDR3. V usage is TRBV5-1 and J usage is TRBJ1-5; D is undetermined. V was clipped by 0 bases and J by 3 bases, with 10 bases between them. The CDR3 totals 15 residues. Germline lookup yields CDR1 SGHRS and CDR2 YFSETQ. The CDR3 is CASSLDPGPNQPQHF. In DNA form, the CDR3 reads TGCGCCAGCAGCTTGGATCCAGGCCCCAATCAGCCCCAGCATTTT.

Points on this clone: Other nucleotide sequences from this sample produce the same CDR3. The chain carries TRBV7-2 and TRBJ2-1; weak D call: TRBD1 (5 bases). V was shortened by 1 base and J by 7 bases, with 8 bases between the two germline ends. Per the germline V gene, CDR1 is SGHTA and CDR2 is FQGNSA. This CDR3 has 13 residues. CDR3 protein: CASSLGRANEQFF. CDR3 sequence (DNA): TGTGCCAGCAGCTTAGGCAGGGCGAATGAGCAGTTCTTC.

The V call is TRBV7-9, the J call TRBJ1-2; no definite D call. The CDR3 runs to 13 residues. Deletions cut 5 bases from V and 3 bases from J, with 10 bases between. Looked up from germline, CDR1 is SEHNR and CDR2 is FQNEAQ (reference sequence). This CDR3 reads CASSPRSDYGYTF. The CDR3 DNA reads as TGTGCCAGCAGCCCGAGGTCCGACTATGGCTACACCTTC. The variable domain in full, completed from reference TRBV7-9 and TRBJ1-2, reads DTGVSQNPRHKITKRGQNVTFRCDPISEHNRLYWYRQTLGQGPEFLTYFQNEAQLEKSRLLSDRFSAERPKGSFSTLEIQRTEQGDSAMYLCASSPRSDYGYTFGSGTRLTVV.

The chain recombines TRBV10-1 with TRBJ2-5, with 7 bases fitting TRBD2. The germline V gene encodes CDR1 WNHNN and CDR2 SYGVQD (reference sequence). Unmatched junction bases numbered 9, after V lost 1 base and J lost 4 bases. This CDR3 has 16 amino acids. The CDR3 is CASSELSAGGRETQYF. For the CDR3, the DNA is TGCGCCAGCAGTGAGTTAAGTGCCGGGGGGAGAGAGACCCAGTACTTC.

The chain joins TRBV4-1 to TRBJ2-4; a weak D match, TRBD2 (7 bases). Germline-derived CDR1 and CDR2 are MGHRA and YSYEKL. The CDR3 extends over 16 amino acids. V lost 3 bases and J lost 2, with 14 bases in between. The CDR3 nucleotides are TGCGCCAGCAGCCATCCCGGGGGGCTTTCCAAAAACATTCAGTACTTC. This codes for CASSHPGGLSKNIQYF.

The rearrangement uses TRBV5-1 and TRBJ2-7, with TRBD2 as a possible D gene (6 bases). Trimming removed 0 bases from V and 5 bases from J, with 12 bases in between. CDR1 is SGHRS and CDR2 is YFSETQ in the germline V gene. This CDR3 region has 14 residues. The CDR3 region is CASSLVPGVDEQYF. The DNA of the CDR3 is TGCGCCAGCAGCTTGGTGCCGGGGGTCGACGAGCAGTACTTC. Drawing the rest from reference TRBV5-1 and TRBJ2-7, the complete variable domain is KAGVTQTPRYLIKTRGQQVTLSCSPISGHRSVSWYQQTPGQGLQFLFEYFSETQRNKGNFPGRFSGRQFSNSRSEMNVSTLELGDSALYLCASSLVPGVDEQYFGPGTRLTVT.

Only one count was recorded for this clone. This rearrangement joins TRBV19 to TRBJ1-5; D might be TRBD1 (6 bases). There are 14 residues in the CDR3. Trimming took 6 bases from V and 3 from J, leaving 12 bases between them. From germline, CDR1 is LNHDA and CDR2 SQIVND (reference sequence). The CDR3 spells CASSPGQLNQPQHF. The CDR3 bases are TGTGCCAGTAGCCCAGGACAGCTCAATCAGCCCCAGCATTTT.

The V and J genes are TRBV7-8 and TRBJ2-2, with 7 positions matching TRBD1. This CDR3 has 15 residues. J was trimmed by 4 bases and V by 5 bases; bases with no gene match: 7. The germline gives CDR1 SGHVS, CDR2 FQNEAQ. The CDR3 spells CASSRDRVRTGELFF. For the CDR3, the DNA is TGTGCCAGCAGCCGAGACAGGGTCCGCACCGGGGAGCTGTTTTTT. Filled out from reference TRBV7-8 and TRBJ2-2, the complete variable domain reads GAGVSQSPRYKVAKRGQDVALRCDPISGHVSLFWYQQALGQGPEFLTYFQNEAQLDKSGLPSDRFFAERPEGSVSTLKIQRTQQEDSAVYLCASSRDRVRTGELFFGEGSRLTVL.

The chain combines TRBV5-1 with TRBJ2-1, with a weak D call TRBD1 (6 bases). This CDR3 comprises 16 residues. The germline gives CDR1 SGHRS, CDR2 YFSETQ. V shed 3 bases and J shed 5 bases, with 18 bases lying between them. The CDR3 region has the DNA TGCGCCAGCAGCTCTAGGGGGTATGGTCTAAACAATGAGCAGTTCTTC. Translated: CASSSRGYGLNNEQFF.